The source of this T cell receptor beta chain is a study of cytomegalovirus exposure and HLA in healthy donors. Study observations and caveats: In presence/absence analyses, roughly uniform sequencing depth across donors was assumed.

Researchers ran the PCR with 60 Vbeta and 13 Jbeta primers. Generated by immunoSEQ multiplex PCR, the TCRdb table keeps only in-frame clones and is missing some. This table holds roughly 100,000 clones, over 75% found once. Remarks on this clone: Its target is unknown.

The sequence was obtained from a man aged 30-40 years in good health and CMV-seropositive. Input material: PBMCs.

The CDR3 is CAWSTSRTATNEKLFF. The DNA for the CDR3 is TGTGCCTGGAGTACATCCCGGACAGCAACTAATGAAAAACTGTTTTTT. The J gene is TRBJ1-4, the V gene TRBV30; tentative D call: TRBD1 (6 bases). This CDR3 has 16 residues. Germline assignment: CDR1 GTSNPN and CDR2 SVGIG (reference sequence). Between the trimmed V and J ends, which lost 2 bases and 0 bases, there was a span of 13 bases. Full variable domain (rest looked up from reference TRBV30 and TRBJ1-4): SQTIHQWPATLVQPVGSPLSLECTVEGTSNPNLYWYRQAAGRGLQLLFYSVGIGQISSEVPQNLSASRPQDRQFILSSKKLLLSDSGFYLCAWSTSRTATNEKLFFGSGTQLSVL.